Shown below are 20 T cell receptor beta chains from a single sample sequenced in a study of T cells after posttransplantation cyclophosphamide. Clones were read by immunoSEQ multiplex PCR, and TCRdb kept only the in-frame ones, dropping some. The sample yields about 24,000 clones, without any singletons. The material sequenced was PBMCs. All receptors derive from a woman in her forties or fifties in good health, CMV-negative, and a related stem cell transplant donor.

This clone was observed many times. V and J are TRBV5-1 and TRBJ2-1; 9 positions agree with TRBD2. The CDR3 length is 17 residues. The germline gives CDR1 SGHRS, CDR2 YFSETQ. V lost 0 bases to trimming and J lost 3 bases; unmatched junction nucleotides: 7. CDR3 in amino acids: CASSLVPGTSNYNEQFF. The DNA for the CDR3 is TGCGCCAGCAGCTTGGTCCCGGGGACTAGCAACTACAATGAGCAGTTCTTC.

This clone was picked up many times. V gene TRBV4-1 combines with J gene TRBJ1-2; 10 bases align to TRBD1. Trimming cost V 4 bases and J 5 bases; bases outside gene matches: 7. This CDR3 spans 15 amino acids. CDR1 is MGHRA, CDR2 YSYEKL, per germline. The CDR3 DNA reads as TGCGCCAGCAGCCCTTGGACAGGGGGAAAATATGGCTACACCTTC. Translated: CASSPWTGGKYGYTF.

This clone was seen many times. V and J are TRBV19 and TRBJ2-3; TRBD2 agrees at 9 bases. V trimming: 4 bases; J trimming: 6 bases; junction bases outside the gene matches: 8. This CDR3 is 15 amino acids long. Germline loops: CDR1 LNHDA, CDR2 SQIVND (reference sequence). The CDR3 is CASSTIAGASDTQYF. CDR3 nucleotides: TGTGCCAGTAGTACAATAGCGGGAGCGTCGGATACGCAGTATTTT.

This clone qualifies as medium-sized. This chain uses TRBV15 with TRBJ1-5; D perhaps matches TRBD1 (5 bases). V lost 0 bases and J lost 2, with 8 bases in between. The CDR3 is made up of 15 amino acids. Germline V gene sequence: CDR1 LNHNV, CDR2 YYDKDF (reference sequence). The CDR3 sequence: CATSREVTGNQPQHF. DNA of the CDR3: TGTGCCACCAGCAGAGAGGTGACAGGCAATCAGCCCCAGCATTTT.

There are many counts of this clone. V gene TRBV7-8 combines with J gene TRBJ1-3; 7 positions match TRBD1. Germline V gives CDR1 SGHVS, CDR2 FQNEAQ. Germline trimming cut 9 bases from V and 0 bases from J; bases unmatched to any gene: 2. The CDR3 runs 13 residues. CDR3 in amino acids: CASRQGSGNTIYF. CDR3 nucleotides: TGTGCCAGTAGACAGGGCTCTGGAAACACCATATATTTT.

This clone showed up many times. This rearrangement joins TRBV5-1 to TRBJ2-3; D unclear. The CDR3 is 14 amino acids. Between the trimmed V and J ends, which lost 0 bases and 0 bases, there was a span of 5 bases. Germline V gene lookup returns CDR1 SGHRS and CDR2 YFSETQ. DNA for the CDR3: TGCGCCAGCAGCTTGGGCGGTAGCACAGATACGCAGTATTTT. Translating gives CASSLGGSTDTQYF.

There are many counts of this clone. The rearrangement links TRBV4-1 to TRBJ2-2; possible D gene TRBD1, 5 bases. The ends were cut back, 2 bases at V and 1 base at J, with 8 bases in the middle. From germline, CDR1 is MGHRA and CDR2 YSYEKL. The CDR3 has 15 residues. Written as DNA, the CDR3 is TGCGCCAGCAGCCAACTACAGGTGAACACCGGGGAGCTGTTTTTT. Residues: CASSQLQVNTGELFF.

This clone was picked up many times. The rearrangement joins TRBV5-8 to TRBJ1-4; 8 positions agree with TRBD1. CDR1 SGHTS and CDR2 YDEGEE come from the germline V gene. The CDR3 is 15 residues long. V lost 3 bases, J lost 8 bases, and 9 bases stayed unmatched. The CDR3, as DNA: TGTGCCAGCAGCTCGGGGACAGGCACAGAAGAAAAACTGTTTTTT. This gives the protein CASSSGTGTEEKLFF.

This clone has ten or more counts. The chain has TRBV18 and TRBJ2-4; possibly TRBD2 for D (6 bases). In germline, CDR1 is KGHSH, CDR2 LQKENI. V gave up 4 bases and J gave up 0 bases, with 13 bases separating them. The CDR3 length is 16 residues. The CDR3 reads CASSRTAGLAKNIQYF. The CDR3 DNA reads TGTGCCAGCTCACGAACGGCGGGATTAGCCAAAAACATTCAGTACTTC.

This clone was observed at least ten times. The chain employs TRBV19 and TRBJ2-4, with TRBD2 matching 8 bases. The CDR3 totals 15 residues. The trim removed 3 bases at V and 5 bases at J, leaving 6 bases unmatched. Germline values: CDR1 LNHDA, CDR2 SQIVND (reference sequence). The DNA for the CDR3 is TGTGCCAGTAGTATCTTAGGCGGGAGGCAAAACATTCAGTACTTC. Its protein product is CASSILGGRQNIQYF. Combining the CDR3 with reference TRBV19 and TRBJ2-4 gives the whole variable domain DGGITQSPKYLFRKEGQNVTLSCEQNLNHDAMYWYRQDPGQGLRLIYYSQIVNDFQKGDIAEGYSVSREKKESFPLTVTSAQKNPTAFYLCASSILGGRQNIQYFGAGTRLSVL.

This clone showed up many times. The genes are TRBV19 and TRBJ1-1; D may be TRBD1 (5 bases). Trimming shortened V by 3 bases and J by 5 bases, and 25 bases separated the two germline ends. The CDR3 spans 18 residues. Germline assignment: CDR1 LNHDA and CDR2 SQIVND (reference sequence). CDR3 sequence: CASSIGTTTVRGGTEAFF. DNA for the CDR3: TGTGCCAGTAGTATCGGGACTACCACAGTTCGCGGTGGGACTGAAGCTTTCTTT.

This clone appeared many times. V is TRBV4-1 and J is TRBJ1-3; no reliable D call. Germline CDR1 is MGHRA and CDR2 is YSYEKL. The CDR3 is 18 amino acids. With 0 bases removed from V and 2 bases from J, the gap between germline ends came to 17 bases. Here the CDR3 reads CASSQEKLAFAAGNTIYF. The CDR3 coding sequence is TGCGCCAGCAGCCAAGAAAAATTGGCCTTCGCAGCTGGAAACACCATATATTTT.

This clone was recorded at least ten times. The V and J genes are TRBV10-3 and TRBJ2-1, with 7 nucleotides matching TRBD2. J was trimmed by 8 bases and V by 6 bases; bases with no gene match: 13. The germline CDR1 and CDR2 sequences are ENHRY and SYGVKD. This CDR3 region has 15 residues. The CDR3 DNA is TGTGCCATCAGCGCCGGTGGGGAGGGTGGTTATGAGCAGTTCTTC. Translation: CAISAGGEGGYEQFF.

The sample holds many counts of this clone. The chain has TRBV2 and TRBJ1-2; 8 nucleotides agree with TRBD1. Losses at the gene ends were 5 bases for V and 4 bases for J; bases not matched to a gene: 6. Germline lookup yields CDR1 SNHLY and CDR2 FYNNEI. CDR3 length: 14 amino acids. CDR3 in amino acids: CASSNRGWIYGYTF. CDR3 DNA sequence: TGTGCCAGCAGTAACAGGGGGTGGATCTATGGCTACACCTTC.

This clone showed up many times. The V call is TRBV28, the J call TRBJ1-2; TRBD1 matches at 11 bases. Germline V gives CDR1 MDHEN, CDR2 SYDVKM. The length of the CDR3 is 17 residues. The trim removed 6 bases at V and 5 bases at J, leaving 14 bases unmatched. Written as DNA, the CDR3 is TGTGCCAGCAGGTCCATAGGGACAGGGGGATGGAATTATGGCTACACCTTC. Protein sequence: CASRSIGTGGWNYGYTF.

This clone was observed many times. This rearrangement joins TRBV27 to TRBJ2-3; D is perhaps TRBD2 (5 bases). The CDR3 totals 15 residues. The germline gives CDR1 MNHEY, CDR2 SMNVEV (reference sequence). V was trimmed by 5 bases and J by 7 bases, leaving 19 bases between them. The CDR3 region is CASSRPLEYTHTQYF. The CDR3 DNA reads TGTGCCAGCAGTAGACCACTAGAGTATACGCATACGCAGTATTTT.

This clone was counted at least ten times. V gene TRBV7-9 combines with J gene TRBJ1-6, with 9 bases lining up with TRBD1. Germline V lookup: CDR1 SEHNR, CDR2 FQNEAQ (reference sequence). Unmatched junction bases numbered 5, after V lost 4 bases and J lost 7 bases. CDR3 length: 15 amino acids. CDR3 bases: TGTGCCAGCAGCTCGACCGGACAGGGGAATTCACCCCTCCACTTT. Protein sequence: CASSSTGQGNSPLHF.

This clone has at least ten counts. The chain has TRBV19 and TRBJ1-4; TRBD1 agrees at 8 bases. Germline CDR1 reads LNHDA; CDR2 reads SQIVND (reference sequence). V dropped 2 bases and J dropped 7; count of bases not matched to a gene: 3. The CDR3 totals 14 residues. The CDR3 nucleotides read TGTGCCAGTAGTATACAGGGGGCTAGTGAAAAACTGTTTTTT. Protein sequence: CASSIQGASEKLFF.

This clone ranks as medium-sized. The rearrangement links TRBV7-2 to TRBJ1-3; D might be TRBD1 (6 bases). The CDR3 runs to 16 residues. The germline CDR1 and CDR2 sequences are SGHTA and FQGNSA. Trimming removed 1 base from V and 2 bases from J, with 12 bases in between. The CDR3 sequence is CASSLVGSGAGNTIYF. CDR3 sequence (DNA): TGTGCCAGCAGCTTAGTCGGTTCAGGGGCTGGAAACACCATATATTTT.

This clone showed up many times. The chain is built from TRBV4-1 and TRBJ2-2; TRBD2 matches 10 bases. The V gene's germline CDR1 is MGHRA and CDR2 YSYEKL. V shed 0 bases, J shed 6 bases, and the junction held 13 bases outside the gene matches. The CDR3 totals 19 residues. The DNA for the CDR3 is TGCGCCAGCAGCCAAGATTTGAGGGCTAGCGGGAGATTAGCCGGGGAGCTGTTTTTT. It translates to CASSQDLRASGRLAGELFF.